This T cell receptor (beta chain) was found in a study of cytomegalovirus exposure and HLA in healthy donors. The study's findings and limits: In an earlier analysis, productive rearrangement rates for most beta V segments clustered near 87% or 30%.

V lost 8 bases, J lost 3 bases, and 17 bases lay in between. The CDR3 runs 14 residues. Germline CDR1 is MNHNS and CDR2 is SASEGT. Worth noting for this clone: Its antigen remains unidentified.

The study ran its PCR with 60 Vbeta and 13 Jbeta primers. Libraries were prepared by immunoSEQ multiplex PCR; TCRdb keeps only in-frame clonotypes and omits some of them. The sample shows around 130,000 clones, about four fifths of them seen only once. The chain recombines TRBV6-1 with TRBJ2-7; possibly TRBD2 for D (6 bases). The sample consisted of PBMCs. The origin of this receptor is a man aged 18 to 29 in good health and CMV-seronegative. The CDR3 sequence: CASRETFQNYEQYF. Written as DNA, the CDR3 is TGTGCCAGCCGGGAGACTTTCCAAAACTACGAGCAGTACTTC.